Reported below is one T cell receptor (beta chain). The sample holds a few counts of this clonotype. The antigen it binds to is not known. It has no much larger one-base neighbor in the sample; base qualities were not kept. Interpreted using the paper, the time point label stands for: persistent/refractory GD, antithyroid drugs over 5 years with positive TRAb. RNA was extracted from PBMCs in TRIzol for both TCR sequencing and RNA sequencing. The diagnosis of Graves' disease followed American Thyroid Association guidelines. Patients were recruited from an endocrinology department in Xi'an, China. Each patient gave roughly 8.4 milliliters of peripheral blood, collected in an EDTA anticoagulant tube. PBMCs were isolated by Ficoll Paque Plus density gradient separation without further T cell sorting. An Agilent 2100 Bioanalyzer and agarose gel were used to check RNA quality, and a NanoDrop 2000 was used to measure RNA concentration.

This sample was taken from a study of regulatory T cells in long-lasting Graves disease (dated by TCRdb to 2020 to 2023). With respect to the entire study: Persistent Graves' disease meant more than 5 years of antithyroid drug treatment with TSH receptor autoantibodies that stayed positive. On average, persistent Graves' disease patients in the clinical cohort had been on antithyroid drugs for approximately ten years. The study was conducted in China and was registered as a clinical trial. Patients with persistent Graves' disease were compared with patients with newly diagnosed Graves' disease using TCR sequencing and RNA sequencing of peripheral blood. TCR sequencing covered 13 persistent and 20 newly diagnosed Graves' disease patients, 33 samples in total.

What the study reported, not specific to this receptor: Preferential use of TRBV28, TRBJ1-2 and TRBJ2-5 was observed in persistent disease, whereas TRBV20-1 and TRBJ2-1 were favored in newly diagnosed disease. Patients with persistent disease shared more public clonotypes (around 2,700) than newly diagnosed patients did (around 1,000). Sequencing and analysis were limited to the TCR beta chain. The study examined only peripheral blood because the primary lesion, thyroid tissue, could not be accessed. The authors acknowledged the small sample size as a limitation that may reduce accuracy. Compared with newly diagnosed patients, patients with persistent Graves' disease had lower TCR Shannon entropy and fewer highly expanded clones, which suggests clonal expansion.

The cysteine opens and the phenylalanine closes a CDR3 of 15 amino acids. Only the CDR3 part of the read is kept: 45 bases, read in frame from the first base. The germline V gene (reference sequence) gives CDR1 as SEHNR and CDR2 as FQNEAQ. The V end gives up 6 bases and the J end 0 bases, leaving 5 bases in the junction not matched to a gene. The library relied on multiplex PCR. The sample was run on an Illumina HiSeq 4000. TCR beta libraries were built with iRepertoire HTBI primers and Arm-PCR amplification of CDR3 regions. PCR products were gel purified before sequencing. In the paper's pipeline: Across samples, roughly 60 TRBV and around 15 TRBJ segments were identified and used for gene usage analysis of CDR3 amino acid clonotypes. Filtered high-quality paired reads were merged into contigs using COPE and FqMerger. Contigs were aligned with BLAST to IMGT TRBV, TRBD and TRBJ reference genes, and CDR3 was defined per IMGT. Clonotypes above 0.1% frequency were classified as highly expanded clones. Shannon entropy was used to measure repertoire diversity, and the Gini coefficient was used to measure V-J evenness. A clonotype found in more than one individual was treated as public. The public reads were run again by TCRdb, first through fastp at Q25 and then through MiXCR, and only productive beta chains were kept. Each CDR3 protein gets just one entry, which takes the most common genes and DNA from the rows behind it. These V and J calls originate from TCRdb's pipeline instead of the authors' own analysis. Across this sample there are 310,000 or so distinct CDR3 sequences, with 15% to 20% seen only once. The ten largest clones take up 29% of the sample.

The specimen was peripheral blood mononuclear cells (PBMCs), collected when the disease was refractory, from a patient treated with antithyroid drugs. The V gene is TRBV7-9 and the J gene is TRBJ1-1, with 9 central nucleotides matching TRBD1. This receptor was obtained from a female donor with Graves disease. Here is the DNA: TGTGCCAGCAGGATCGGACAGGGGTTGAACACTGAAGCTTTCTTT. It translates as CASRIGQGLNTEAFF. The CDR3 plus the reference TRBV7-9 and TRBJ1-1 genes for the other parts give the full variable domain: DTGVSQNPRHKITKRGQNVTFRCDPISEHNRLYWYRQTLGQGPEFLTYFQNEAQLEKSRLLSDRFSAERPKGSFSTLEIQRTEQGDSAMYLCASRIGQGLNTEAFFGQGTRLTVV.